This is a list of T cell receptor beta chains from one sample in a study of post-analysis software for immune sequencing data. TCRdb passed the PCR reads through MiXCR, listing each CDR3 protein once. The repertoire holds 650,000 to 900,000 distinct CDR3 sequences, with around 46% as singletons. Sample: blood. The receptors originated from a girl aged 10-17 years with multiple sclerosis. CDR3s include the opening cysteine and the closing phenylalanine or tryptophan. A D gene is named only where the DNA matches it firmly. Size values are once, few and many counts, or a class for expanded clones, and some rows have none.

D	size	J	V	CDR3	DNA
NA	NA	TRBJ2-3	TRBV20-1	CSARDMGSHYTQYF	TGCAGTGCTAGAGATATGGGGAGCCATTATACGCAGTATTTT
NA	NA	TRBJ2-7	TRBV10-3	CAISEPDTHYEQYF	TGTGCCATCAGTGAGCCAGACACGCACTACGAGCAGTACTTC
NA	NA	TRBJ2-7	TRBV29-1	CSVVVSGPTEQYF	TGCAGCGTTGTAGTCTCAGGCCCTACCGAGCAGTACTTC
TRBD1	few	TRBJ1-1	TRBV5-4	CASSLAAGGEEAFF	TGTGCCAGCAGCTTGGCCGCAGGGGGCGAGGAAGCTTTCTTT
TRBD2	few	TRBJ2-7	TRBV6-5	CASSYSGLAEYEQYF	TGTGCCAGCAGTTACAGCGGACTAGCGGAGTACGAGCAGTACTTC
NA	once	TRBJ1-1	TRBV2	CARSTGTSAFF	TGTGCCAGGTCAACGGGAACATCGGCTTTCTTT
TRBD1	few	TRBJ2-7	TRBV5-1	CASSGTGGGFVGEQYF	TGCGCCAGCTCCGGGACAGGGGGCGGATTCGTCGGGGAGCAGTACTTC
NA	few	TRBJ2-5	TRBV20-1	CSAGRTQETQYF	TGCAGTGCCGGACGGACCCAAGAGACCCAGTACTTC
NA	NA	TRBJ1-5	TRBV6-1	CASSATGIDYQPQHF	TGTGCCAGCAGTGCTACAGGGATAGATTATCAGCCCCAGCATTTT
NA	NA	TRBJ2-1	TRBV7-2	CTSSLVGGPGDEQFF	TGTACCAGCAGCTTAGTTGGGGGGCCTGGGGATGAGCAGTTCTTC
NA	few	TRBJ2-3	TRBV7-2	CASSFGKDTQYF	TGTGCCAGCAGCTTTGGGAAAGATACGCAGTATTTT
NA	NA	TRBJ2-3	TRBV7-9	CASSFRNGLTDTQYF	TGTGCCAGCAGCTTTCGGAACGGCCTCACAGATACGCAGTATTTT
NA	NA	TRBJ2-7	TRBV3-1	CASSLLVGGHSYEQYF	TGTGCCAGCAGCCTACTAGTCGGGGGCCACTCCTACGAGCAGTACTTC
TRBD1	NA	TRBJ1-2	TRBV7-9	CASSLDRGHSGYTF	TGTGCCAGCAGCTTGGACAGGGGGCATTCTGGCTACACCTTC
NA	NA	TRBJ1-1	TRBV12-3/TRBV12-4	CASRVTENTEAFF	TGTGCCAGCAGAGTAACAGAGAACACTGAAGCTTTCTTT
NA	NA	TRBJ2-1	TRBV11-2	CASSPRGGEQFF	TGTGCCAGCAGCCCCCGGGGCGGTGAGCAGTTCTTC